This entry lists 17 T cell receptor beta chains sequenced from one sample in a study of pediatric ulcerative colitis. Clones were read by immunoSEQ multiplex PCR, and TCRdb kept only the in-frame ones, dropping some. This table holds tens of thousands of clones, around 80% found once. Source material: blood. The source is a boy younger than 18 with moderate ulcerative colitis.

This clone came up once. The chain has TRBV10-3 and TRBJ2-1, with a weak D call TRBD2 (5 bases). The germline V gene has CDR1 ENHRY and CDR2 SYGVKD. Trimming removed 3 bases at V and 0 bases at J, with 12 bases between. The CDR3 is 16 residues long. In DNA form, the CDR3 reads TGTGCCATCAGTGACGGAGGAGAAAGCTCCTACAATGAGCAGTTCTTC. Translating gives CAISDGGESSYNEQFF.

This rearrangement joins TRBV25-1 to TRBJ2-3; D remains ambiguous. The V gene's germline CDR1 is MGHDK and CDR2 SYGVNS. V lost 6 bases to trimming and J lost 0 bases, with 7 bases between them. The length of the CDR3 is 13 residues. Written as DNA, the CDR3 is TGTGCCAGCAGGGCAAGAAGCACAGATACGCAGTATTTT. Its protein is CASRARSTDTQYF. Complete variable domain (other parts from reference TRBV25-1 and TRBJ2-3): EADIYQTPRYLVIGTGKKITLECSQTMGHDKMYWYQQDPGMELHLIHYSYGVNSTEKGDLSSESTVSRIRTEHFPLTLESARPSHTSQYLCASRARSTDTQYFGPGTRLTVL.

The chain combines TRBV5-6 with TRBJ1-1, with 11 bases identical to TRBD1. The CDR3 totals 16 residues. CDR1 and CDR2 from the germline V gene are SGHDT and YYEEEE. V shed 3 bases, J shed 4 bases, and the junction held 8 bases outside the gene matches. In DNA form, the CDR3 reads TGTGCCAGCAGCTGGGGGACAGGGGGACATGGCACTGAAGCTTTCTTT. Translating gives CASSWGTGGHGTEAFF.

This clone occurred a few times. CDR3: CASKSTGNYGYTF. The CDR3 DNA sequence: TGTGCCAGTAAGTCAACAGGGAACTATGGCTACACCTTC. The V call is TRBV19, the J call TRBJ1-2, with D possibly TRBD1 on 6 matching bases. The germline V gene has CDR1 LNHDA and CDR2 SQIVND (reference sequence). The CDR3 covers 13 residues. The V and J ends lost 7 bases and 2 bases respectively, with 11 bases between them.

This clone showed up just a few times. CDR3 loop: CASRTTGVAYEQYF. The CDR3 coding sequence is TGTGCCAGTAGGACGACAGGAGTGGCCTACGAGCAGTACTTC. V usage is TRBV19 and J usage is TRBJ2-7; D is perhaps TRBD1 (6 bases). The CDR3 consists of 14 residues. Trimming removed 6 bases at V and 2 bases at J, with 14 bases between. Germline V CDR1 and CDR2: LNHDA, SQIVND (reference sequence).

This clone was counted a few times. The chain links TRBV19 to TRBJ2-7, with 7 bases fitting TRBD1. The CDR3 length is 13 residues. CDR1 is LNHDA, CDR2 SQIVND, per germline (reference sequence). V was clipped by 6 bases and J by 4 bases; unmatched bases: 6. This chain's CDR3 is CASRDRADYEQYF. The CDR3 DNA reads TGTGCCAGTAGAGACAGGGCCGATTACGAGCAGTACTTC.

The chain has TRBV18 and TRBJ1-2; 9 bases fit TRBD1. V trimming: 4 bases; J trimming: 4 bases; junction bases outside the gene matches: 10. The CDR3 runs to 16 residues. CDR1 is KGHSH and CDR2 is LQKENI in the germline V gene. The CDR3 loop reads CASSLKTGGAGYGYTF. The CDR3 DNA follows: TGTGCCAGCTCACTAAAAACAGGGGGCGCGGGCTATGGCTACACCTTC.

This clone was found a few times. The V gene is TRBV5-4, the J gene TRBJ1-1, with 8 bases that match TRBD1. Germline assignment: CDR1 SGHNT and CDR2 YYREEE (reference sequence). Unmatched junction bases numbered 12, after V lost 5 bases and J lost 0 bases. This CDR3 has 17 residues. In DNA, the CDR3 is TGTGCCAGCAGGGATACAGGGGGGACCCACATGAACACTGAAGCTTTCTTT. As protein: CASRDTGGTHMNTEAFF. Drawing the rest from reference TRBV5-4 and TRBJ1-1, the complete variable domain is ETGVTQSPTHLIKTRGQQVTLRCSSQSGHNTVSWYQQALGQGPQFIFQYYREEENGRGNFPPRFSGLQFPNYSSELNVNALELDDSALYLCASRDTGGTHMNTEAFFGQGTRLTVV.

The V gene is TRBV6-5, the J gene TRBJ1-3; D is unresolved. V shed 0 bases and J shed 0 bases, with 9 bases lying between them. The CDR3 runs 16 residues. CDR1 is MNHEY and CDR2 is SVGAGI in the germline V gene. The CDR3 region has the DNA TGTGCCAGCAGTTACTCGATCGCATTCTCTGGAAACACCATATATTTT. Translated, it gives CASSYSIAFSGNTIYF.

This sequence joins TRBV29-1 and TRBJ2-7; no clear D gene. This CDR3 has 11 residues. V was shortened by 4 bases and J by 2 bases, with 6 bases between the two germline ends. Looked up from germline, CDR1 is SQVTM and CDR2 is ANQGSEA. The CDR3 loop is CSVGETYEQYF. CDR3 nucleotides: TGCAGCGTTGGAGAGACCTACGAGCAGTACTTC.

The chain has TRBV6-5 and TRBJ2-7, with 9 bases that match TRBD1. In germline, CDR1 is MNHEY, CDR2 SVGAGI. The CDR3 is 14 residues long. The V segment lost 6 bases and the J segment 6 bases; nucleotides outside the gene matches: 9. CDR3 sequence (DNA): TGTGCCAGCAGCCCCGGGACAGGGTTTATCGAGCAGTACTTC. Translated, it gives CASSPGTGFIEQYF.

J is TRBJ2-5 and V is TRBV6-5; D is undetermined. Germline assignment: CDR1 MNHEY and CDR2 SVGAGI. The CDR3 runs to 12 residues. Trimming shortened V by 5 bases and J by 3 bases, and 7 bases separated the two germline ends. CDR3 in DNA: TGTGCCAGCAGTAGCGCGGAAGAGACCCAGTACTTC. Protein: CASSSAEETQYF.

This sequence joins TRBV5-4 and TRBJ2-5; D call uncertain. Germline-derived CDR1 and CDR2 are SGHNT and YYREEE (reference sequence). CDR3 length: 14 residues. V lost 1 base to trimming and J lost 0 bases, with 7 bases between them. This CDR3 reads CASSLMEDQETQYF. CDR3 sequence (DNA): TGTGCCAGCAGCTTGATGGAAGACCAAGAGACCCAGTACTTC.

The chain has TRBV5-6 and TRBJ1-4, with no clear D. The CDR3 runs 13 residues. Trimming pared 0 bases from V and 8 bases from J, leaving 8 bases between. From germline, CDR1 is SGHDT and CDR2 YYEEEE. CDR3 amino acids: CASSLGGGEKLFF. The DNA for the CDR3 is TGTGCCAGCAGCTTGGGGGGTGGCGAAAAACTGTTTTTT.

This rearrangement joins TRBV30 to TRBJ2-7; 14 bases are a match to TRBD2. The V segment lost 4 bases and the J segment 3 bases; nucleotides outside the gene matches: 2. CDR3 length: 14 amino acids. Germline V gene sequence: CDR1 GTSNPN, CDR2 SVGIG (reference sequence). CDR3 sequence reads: CAWKGTSGSYEQYF. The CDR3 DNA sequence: TGTGCCTGGAAAGGGACTAGCGGGAGCTACGAGCAGTACTTC.

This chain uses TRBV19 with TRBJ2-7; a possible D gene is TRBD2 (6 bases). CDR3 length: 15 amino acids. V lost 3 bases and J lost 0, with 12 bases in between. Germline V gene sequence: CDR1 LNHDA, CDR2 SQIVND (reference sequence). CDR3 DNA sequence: TGTGCCAGTAGTATTGGTTCGGGGGTCTCCTACGAGCAGTACTTC. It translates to CASSIGSGVSYEQYF.

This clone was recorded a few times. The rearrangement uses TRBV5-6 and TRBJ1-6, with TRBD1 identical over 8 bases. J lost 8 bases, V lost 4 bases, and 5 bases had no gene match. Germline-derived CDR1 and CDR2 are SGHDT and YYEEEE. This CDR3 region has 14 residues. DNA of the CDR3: TGTGCCAGCAGCGCCCAGGGGGCTTATTCACCCCTCCACTTT. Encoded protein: CASSAQGAYSPLHF. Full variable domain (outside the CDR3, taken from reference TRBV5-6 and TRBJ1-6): DAGVTQSPTHLIKTRGQQVTLRCSPKSGHDTVSWYQQALGQGPQFIFQYYEEEERQRGNFPDRFSGHQFPNYSSELNVNALLLGDSALYLCASSAQGAYSPLHFGNGTRLTVT.